The 14 T cell receptor beta chains listed next were all sequenced from one sample in a study of CD8 T cells in ankylosing spondylitis. TCRdb re-called the 5' RACE reads through MiXCR, storing one row per CDR3 protein. The sample lists nearly 350,000 distinct CDR3 sequences, 14% to 15% occurring once. The material sequenced was blood, either unsorted or a sorted T cell fraction (not recorded which). The receptors come from a male donor with ankylosing spondylitis or in good health (not recorded which).

The CDR3 DNA reads TGTGCCAGCAGCTTAGAACAGGGGGCCCGAAGCTACACCTTC. Residues: CASSLEQGARSYTF. The chain links TRBV11-2 to TRBJ1-2; TRBD1 agrees at 9 bases. This CDR3 contains 14 residues. The J segment lost 9 bases and the V segment lost 0 bases, leaving 5 bases of the junction unmatched. Germline lookup yields CDR1 SGHAT and CDR2 FQNNGV.

The sample holds a few counts of this clonotype. The CDR3 coding sequence is TGCGCCAGCAGCTGGGGACAGCGGGGCACAGATACGCAGTATTTT. Its protein product is CASSWGQRGTDTQYF. The chain combines TRBV5-1 with TRBJ2-3; a weak D match, TRBD1 (7 bases). Germline V lookup: CDR1 SGHRS, CDR2 YFSETQ. The CDR3 is 15 residues long. V was trimmed by 3 bases and J by 1 base, leaving 12 bases between them.

The rearrangement uses TRBV27 and TRBJ1-1; D remains ambiguous. Germline CDR1 reads MNHEY; CDR2 reads SMNVEV (reference sequence). V gave up 2 bases and J gave up 2 bases, with 12 bases separating them. The CDR3 is made up of 15 amino acids. CDR3 residues: CASSLNGRGNTEAFF. The CDR3 bases are TGTGCCAGCAGTTTAAACGGTCGGGGTAACACTGAAGCTTTCTTT.

The rearrangement uses TRBV27 and TRBJ1-1; 10 positions match TRBD1. Looked up from germline, CDR1 is MNHEY and CDR2 is SMNVEV (reference sequence). The V segment lost 5 bases and the J segment 5 bases; nucleotides outside the gene matches: 5. This CDR3 region has 14 residues. CDR3 sequence (DNA): TGTGCCAGCAGTGACAGGGGGCGCCGGACTGAAGCTTTCTTT. It specifies CASSDRGRRTEAFF.

This clonotype was counted between two and nine times. This chain links TRBV20-1 with TRBJ2-5, with 10 bases that match TRBD2. Unmatched junction bases numbered 14, after V lost 1 base and J lost 3 bases. Germline CDR1 is DFQATT and CDR2 is SNEGSKA (reference sequence). The CDR3 has 18 residues. CDR3 in amino acids: CSARGKTAGGRGEETQYF. The CDR3 DNA reads TGCAGTGCTAGAGGGAAGACAGCGGGAGGGCGCGGGGAAGAGACCCAGTACTTC.

V gene TRBV5-1 combines with J gene TRBJ1-2; D gene uncertain. The CDR3 is 16 residues long. V dropped 0 bases and J dropped 5 bases, with 17 bases sitting between them. The germline gives CDR1 SGHRS, CDR2 YFSETQ. CDR3 in amino acids: CASSLGETALGYGYTF. The CDR3 DNA is TGCGCCAGCAGCTTGGGGGAGACGGCTCTCGGGTATGGCTACACCTTC.

The V gene is TRBV9, the J gene TRBJ1-2; possibly TRBD1 for D (5 bases). CDR3 length: 15 residues. Per germline, CDR1 SGDLS and CDR2 YYNGEE. The ends were cut back, 0 bases at V and 4 bases at J, with 13 bases in the middle. In nucleotides, the CDR3 is TGTGCCAGCAGCGTAGGGCAAGGGGCTTTCTATGGCTACACCTTC. It yields the protein CASSVGQGAFYGYTF.

This chain links TRBV18 with TRBJ2-3; D uncertain. This CDR3 is 13 amino acids long. Germline CDR1 and CDR2: KGHSH and LQKENI. V dropped 2 bases and J dropped 3 bases, with 6 bases sitting between them. CDR3 nucleotides: TGTGCCAGCTCACCAGCCTTAACAGATACGCAGTATTTT. As protein: CASSPALTDTQYF.

The rearrangement links TRBV10-2 to TRBJ1-1; no clear D. CDR1 is WSHSY and CDR2 is SAAADI in the germline V gene. The CDR3 covers 13 residues. Deletions cut 8 bases from V and 5 bases from J, with 15 bases between. The CDR3, as DNA: TGCGCCAGCGCCGCTCGGAGGGTTACTGAAGCTTTCTTT. Protein sequence: CASAARRVTEAFF.

This clonotype was detected only a few times. The chain has TRBV29-1 and TRBJ2-7; no clear D gene. The germline V gene encodes CDR1 SQVTM and CDR2 ANQGSEA. The CDR3 has 12 residues. V was shortened by 6 bases and J by 4 bases, with 13 bases between the two germline ends. The CDR3 here is CSVLDGMYEQYF. The CDR3 region has the DNA TGCAGCGTCCTGGACGGAATGTACGAGCAGTACTTC.

The genes are TRBV28 and TRBJ2-5, with TRBD1 matching over 8 bases. The germline V gene has CDR1 MDHEN and CDR2 SYDVKM. This CDR3 is built from 14 residues. The J segment lost 4 bases and the V segment lost 7 bases, leaving 8 bases of the junction unmatched. In nucleotides, the CDR3 is TGTGCCAGCACCGCCCACGGACAGGGAGAGACCCAGTACTTC. It codes for CASTAHGQGETQYF.

The rearrangement joins TRBV12-3 or TRBV12-4 to TRBJ2-3; 11 nucleotides match TRBD2. Germline trimming cut 6 bases from V and 2 bases from J; bases unmatched to any gene: 7. The CDR3 runs to 16 residues. CDR3 nucleotide sequence: TGTGCCAGCAGGCCGACTAGCGGGGAGTTCACAGATACGCAGTATTTT. This translates into CASRPTSGEFTDTQYF.

This clonotype was seen only a few times. This chain joins TRBV25-1 and TRBJ1-4; D is undetermined. Germline V gene sequence: CDR1 MGHDK, CDR2 SYGVNS. Trimming removed 6 bases at V and 7 bases at J, with 12 bases between. This CDR3 has 13 residues. CDR3 residues: CASRGRPIEKLFF. The CDR3 DNA reads as TGTGCCAGCAGGGGTAGGCCCATTGAAAAACTGTTTTTT. The entire variable domain, with the rest obtained from reference TRBV25-1 and TRBJ1-4, is as follows: EADIYQTPRYLVIGTGKKITLECSQTMGHDKMYWYQQDPGMELHLIHYSYGVNSTEKGDLSSESTVSRIRTEHFPLTLESARPSHTSQYLCASRGRPIEKLFFGSGTQLSVL.

This clonotype was counted only a few times. This rearrangement joins TRBV7-6 to TRBJ1-4, with D possibly matching TRBD1 (6 bases). The germline V gene encodes CDR1 SGHVS and CDR2 FNYEAQ. V was cut by 5 bases and J by 8 bases, with 15 bases left in between. This CDR3 has 14 residues. DNA for the CDR3: TGTGCCAGCAGCCAACCGGGGGCTCTCGAAAAACTGTTTTTT. It codes for CASSQPGALEKLFF.